The next 9 T cell receptor beta chains were all read from a single sample in a study of human T cells and chemical hapten exposure. In TCRdb, the RACE reads were re-called with MiXCR into one record per CDR3 protein. The repertoire holds about 110,000 distinct CDR3 sequences, approximately 8.8% seen once, with 3% to 4% in the top ten. The time point is: patch test 2, 6 weeks after DPC sensitization. Treatment indicated: therapeutic diphenylcyclopropenone sensitization with weekly scalp DPC. The material was whole blood, obtained in connection with sensitization to the hapten diphenylcyclopropenone (DPC). The receptors were gathered from a woman between 40 and 50 years old with alopecia areata. Some clones in this sample may be carry-over from other donors' samples.

This clonotype was seen more than once but under ten times. CDR3 loop: CASSYGPNTGELFF. The CDR3 DNA follows: TGTGCCAGCAGTTATGGGCCGAACACCGGGGAGCTGTTTTTT. The chain employs TRBV6-5 and TRBJ2-2; D is unclear. From germline, CDR1 is MNHEY and CDR2 SVGAGI. V dropped 3 bases and J dropped 0 bases, with 5 bases sitting between them. This CDR3 comprises 14 residues.

This clonotype showed up many times. This sequence joins TRBV12-3 or TRBV12-4 and TRBJ1-5, with a weak D call TRBD1 (5 bases). CDR3 length: 15 amino acids. Trimming took 6 bases from V and 1 from J, leaving 13 bases between them. The CDR3 is CASRTQGGSNQPQHF. As DNA, the CDR3 is TGTGCCAGCAGGACTCAGGGTGGCAGCAATCAGCCCCAGCATTTT.

This clonotype has a handful of counts. This chain connects TRBV5-6 to TRBJ2-1; D ambiguous. Trimming took off 3 bases at V and 8 bases at J, with 15 bases between the two ends. CDR3 size: 14 residues. Germline lookup yields CDR1 SGHDT and CDR2 YYEEEE. This CDR3 reads CASSSTVTPHEQFF. The CDR3, as DNA: TGTGCCAGCAGCTCGACGGTGACCCCACATGAGCAGTTCTTC.

This clonotype has at least ten counts. The genes are TRBV11-3 and TRBJ2-2; D unresolved. V lost 0 bases to trimming and J lost 8 bases, with 10 bases between them. CDR1 SGHNT and CDR2 YENEEA come from the germline V gene. There are 14 residues in the CDR3. This chain's CDR3 is CASSLDASRGELFF. The CDR3, as DNA: TGTGCCAGCAGCTTAGATGCTTCGCGGGGGGAGCTGTTTTTT.

The CDR3: CASSEGTGRSGNTIYF. The CDR3 DNA follows: TGTGCCAGCAGTGAAGGGACGGGCCGCTCTGGAAACACCATATATTTT. V is TRBV2 and J is TRBJ1-3; no definite D call. The length of the CDR3 is 16 residues. V was trimmed by 1 base and J by 0 bases, leaving 10 bases between them. Germline V gene data show CDR1 as SNHLY and CDR2 as FYNNEI. Variable domain in full (rest from reference TRBV2 and TRBJ1-3): EPEVTQTPSHQVTQMGQEVILRCVPISNHLYFYWYRQILGQKVEFLVSFYNNEISEKSEIFDDQFSVERPDGSNFTLKIRSTKLEDSAMYFCASSEGTGRSGNTIYFGEGSWLTVV.

This clonotype occurred many times. The V and J genes are TRBV11-1 and TRBJ2-1, with D possibly called TRBD1 or TRBD2 (6 bases each). CDR1 and CDR2 (germline): SGHAT, FQDESV (reference sequence). The length of the CDR3 is 16 residues. V shed 1 base and J shed 4 bases, with 14 bases lying between them. The CDR3 nucleotides are TGTGCCAGCAGCTTAGGAGACGGGGGCCCGTACAATGAGCAGTTCTTC. This codes for CASSLGDGGPYNEQFF.

This clonotype came up a few times. The CDR3 loop is CASKPSWGTVSYNSPLHF. The CDR3 DNA sequence: TGTGCCAGCAAACCTTCTTGGGGGACGGTCTCCTATAATTCACCCCTCCACTTT. V and J are TRBV6-5 and TRBJ1-6, with a tentative D call TRBD1 (5 bases). The length of the CDR3 is 18 residues. Germline V gene data show CDR1 as MNHEY and CDR2 as SVGAGI. Trimming shortened V by 7 bases and J by 0 bases, and 19 bases separated the two germline ends.

A few counts support this clonotype. The chain is built from TRBV10-3 and TRBJ2-6; no clear D gene. Deletions cut 0 bases from V and 4 bases from J, with 7 bases between. The CDR3 is 15 amino acids. Germline CDR1 reads ENHRY; CDR2 reads SYGVKD. CDR3 DNA: TGTGCCATCAGTGAGTCGGGGTTAGGGGCCAACGTCCTGACTTTC. This encodes CAISESGLGANVLTF.

This clonotype was found many times. V and J are TRBV11-2 and TRBJ2-3, with D perhaps TRBD1 (6 bases). Trimming stripped 1 base from V and 3 bases from J, with 11 bases between. The CDR3 spans 15 residues. Germline V gene data show CDR1 as SGHAT and CDR2 as FQNNGV. CDR3: CASSLAGARTDTQYF. The CDR3 coding sequence is TGTGCCAGCAGCTTAGCAGGGGCCAGGACAGATACGCAGTATTTT.